This T cell receptor (beta chain) was identified in a study of blood T cell repertoires in COVID-19 (TCRdb year 2020). With regard to the full study: Collaborator samples came from the United States, Italy and Spain and covered acute and convalescent phases of COVID-19. The prospective study material was composed of cDNA or gDNA derived from T cells, B-cell-depleted T cells, or PBMCs. Nearly every sample came with metadata listing a de-identified subject ID, COVID-19 status, age in years and sex. Deeply sampled blood TCRbeta repertoires from subjects exposed to, actively infected with, or recovered from COVID-19 were included in the dataset. The repertoires were released in a freely available public database intended as a resource for research on the immune response to SARS-CoV-2. Where available, HLA class I and class II types were taken from metadata supplied by the sample provider and were not determined by assay-based typing. The samples were drawn from the first 160 participants of the ongoing ImmuneRACE study and from 1,254 subjects provided by 6 global collaborators.

Regarding this clone: Its antigen is unknown. Per-nucleotide qualities are absent, and no much larger clonotype sits a single base away.

One collaborating source in Seattle enrolled patients during active infection and followed them longitudinally through the course of disease. The collaborating institutions used their own protocols to collect whole blood in K2EDTA tubes. For TCRbeta analysis, collaborators shipped samples in one of three forms: frozen whole blood, isolated PBMCs, or DNA extracted from either of those sample types. The full study reports these points: How much clinical and demographic metadata was included differed by source and by participant, and the metadata was provided uncurated.

The germline V gene gives CDR1 as SGHDT and CDR2 as YYEEEE. The cysteine opens and the phenylalanine closes a CDR3 of 15 amino acids. The entry retains the CDR3 DNA only, 45 bases that are in frame from base 1. Trimmed from V: 5 bases; trimmed from J: 5 bases; junction bases lacking a gene match: 11. TCRbeta CDR3 regions were amplified from genomic DNA by means of the immunoSEQ Assay, a bias-controlled multiplex PCR. As for how the authors treated the data: Within the assay, amplification of reference gene primers was used to estimate how many nucleated cells each sample contained. To quantify the absolute abundance of each unique TCRbeta CDR3 rearrangement, sequence reads were collapsed and filtered. For each sample, productive Simpson clonality was calculated as the square root of Simpson's diversity index across productive rearrangements. TCRdb took this table from immuneACCESS and kept in-frame rearrangements with V and J called. Such tables lack part of the clones; where checked against another copy, unresolved V genes explain under half of the gap, and the rest is unexplained. Clonal size and the V and J genes are those of that table, whereas D and trimming came from the DNA. The sample contains about 71,000 clones, 83% of them found a single time. The leading ten clones occupy 6.5% to 7.5% of the sample.

The sample consisted of peripheral blood. This TCR was sampled from a man aged 25-40 years with COVID-19, enrolled during active disease. The chain was built from TRBV5-6 and TRBJ2-5, with TRBD2 matching 8 junction bases. The CDR3 in this case is CASSLGLAEGETQYF. The nucleotide sequence reads TGTGCCAGCAGTCTCGGACTAGCCGAGGGCGAGACCCAGTACTTC.